A single sample gave rise to the 30 T cell receptor beta chains below, sequenced in a study of blood T cell repertoires in COVID-19 (dated by TCRdb to the early 2020s). The library relied on the immunoSEQ multiplex PCR assay. Imported from immuneACCESS, the table was reduced by TCRdb to in-frame sequences with V and J called. These copies leave out some clones; in studies compared against another copy, an unresolved V gene accounts for under half, and the cause of the remainder is not known. A total of fewer than 450,000 clones appear in this sample, approximately 90% of them only once. Roughly 13% of the sample goes to the ten largest clones. The sample taken for sequencing was peripheral blood. The source is a woman aged 45-60 years with COVID-19, enrolled during active disease.

The V call is TRBV10-2, the J call TRBJ1-1, with a possible D match to TRBD1 (6 bases). This CDR3 has 15 residues. Trimming removed 0 bases at V and 0 bases at J, with 8 bases between. The V gene's germline CDR1 is WSHSY and CDR2 SAAADI. In nucleotides, the CDR3 is TGCGCCAGCAGTGAGTCAAGGGGGTTGAACACTGAAGCTTTCTTT. It is translated as CASSESRGLNTEAFF.

The J gene is TRBJ1-1, the V gene TRBV12-3 or TRBV12-4, with D possibly being TRBD1 (6 bases). There are 13 residues in the CDR3. V lost 6 bases and J 3 bases, leaving 11 bases between the germline ends. CDR3 nucleotide sequence: TGTGCCAGCAGCCAGGGGATCTACACTGAAGCTTTCTTT. It yields the protein CASSQGIYTEAFF.

This chain joins TRBV10-3 and TRBJ2-1; 10 bases align to TRBD1. The V segment lost 8 bases and the J segment 9 bases; nucleotides outside the gene matches: 7. Germline lookup yields CDR1 ENHRY and CDR2 SYGVKD. CDR3 size: 13 residues. For the CDR3, the DNA is TGTGCCATCCTTGGACAGGGGGAGGGTGAGCAGTTCTTC. This sequence encodes CAILGQGEGEQFF.

CDR3 sequence: CASSYWQGNTIYF. The DNA for the CDR3 is TGTGCCAGCAGTTACTGGCAGGGAAACACCATATATTTT. The chain uses TRBV6-5 and TRBJ1-3; D not resolved. Germline V gene data show CDR1 as MNHEY and CDR2 as SVGAGI. The CDR3 extends over 13 amino acids. Trimming took 1 base from V and 4 from J, leaving 5 bases between them.

Remarks on this clone: At one of its ends the junction is not consistent with the germline gene, which may arise from a read error. This rearrangement joins TRBV30 to TRBJ1-2, with D uncertain. CDR1 and CDR2 (germline): GTSNPN, SVGIG (reference sequence). The CDR3 is 11 residues long. The CDR3 DNA sequence: TGTGCCTGGAGTCGAGGGCTGCGCGATAACTTC. This codes for CAWSRGLRDNF.

The J gene is TRBJ2-7, the V gene TRBV4-1, with 11 nucleotides matching TRBD2. J gave up 9 bases and V 3 bases, and 13 bases lay outside the gene matches. Germline CDR1 reads MGHRA; CDR2 reads YSYEKL. The CDR3 is 16 amino acids. CDR3 protein: CASSHVRLAGKVGQYF. CDR3 sequence (DNA): TGCGCCAGCAGCCACGTTCGACTAGCGGGGAAGGTGGGGCAGTACTTC.

Concerning this clone itself: A read error may produce the germline difference seen at one junction end. The chain uses TRBV2 and TRBJ2-7, with 7 nucleotides matching TRBD1. Per the germline V gene, CDR1 is SNHLY and CDR2 is FYNNEI. The CDR3 loop spans 15 amino acids. This chain's CDR3 is CASREDRDRAYEQYF. CDR3 DNA sequence: TGTGCCAGCAGAGAAGACCGGGACAGAGCCTACGAGCAGTACTTC. Complete variable domain (other parts from reference TRBV2 and TRBJ2-7): EPEVTQTPSHQVTQMGQEVILRCVPISNHLYFYWYRQILGQKVEFLVSFYNNEISEKSEIFDDQFSVERPDGSNFTLKIRSTKLEDSAMYFCASREDRDRAYEQYFGPGTRLTVT.

The chain is built from TRBV6-5 and TRBJ1-1; TRBD1 might be the D (5 bases). V lost 1 base and J 1 base, leaving 10 bases between the germline ends. This CDR3 spans 15 amino acids. The germline V gene has CDR1 MNHEY and CDR2 SVGAGI. The CDR3 coding sequence is TGTGCCAGCAGTTACTATAGGGGCCAGAACACTGAAGCTTTCTTT. Translating gives CASSYYRGQNTEAFF.

The chain combines TRBV5-4 with TRBJ2-5, with D perhaps TRBD1 (6 bases). The CDR3 extends over 14 amino acids. Deletions cut 3 bases from V and 5 bases from J, with 14 bases between. Germline V gene sequence: CDR1 SGHNT, CDR2 YYREEE (reference sequence). The chain's CDR3 is CASSSGTNLETQYF. DNA of the CDR3: TGTGCCAGCAGCTCAGGGACAAATTTGGAGACCCAGTACTTC.

This rearrangement joins TRBV5-5 to TRBJ1-1; D is perhaps TRBD1 (6 bases). CDR1 and CDR2 from the germline V gene are SGHKS and YYEKEE (reference sequence). This CDR3 is built from 17 residues. V was clipped by 0 bases and J by 7 bases, with 22 bases between them. As DNA, the CDR3 is TGTGCCAGCAGCTTGGTTCGTACAGGGCGCGGATTGAATGAAGCTTTCTTT. It codes for CASSLVRTGRGLNEAFF.

This chain links TRBV5-4 with TRBJ2-3; the match to TRBD2 covers 8 bases. The trim removed 4 bases at V and 3 bases at J, leaving 10 bases unmatched. CDR3 length: 16 residues. The germline gives CDR1 SGHNT, CDR2 YYREEE (reference sequence). CDR3 in amino acids: CASSHGTVAGTDTQYF. CDR3 DNA sequence: TGTGCCAGCAGCCACGGGACGGTAGCGGGGACAGATACGCAGTATTTT.

V and J are TRBV29-1 and TRBJ1-1; D ambiguous. The V end lost 3 bases, the J end lost 1 base, and 12 bases lay between the germline ends. This CDR3 has 14 amino acids. In germline, CDR1 is SQVTM, CDR2 ANQGSEA. The CDR3 protein is CSVDGIPRNTEAFF. CDR3 in DNA: TGCAGCGTTGATGGCATTCCCAGGAACACTGAAGCTTTCTTT.

A word on this clone: This sample includes further DNA sequences coding for the same CDR3. V and J are TRBV27 and TRBJ2-2; D is unresolved. Germline loops: CDR1 MNHEY, CDR2 SMNVEV (reference sequence). The CDR3 covers 11 residues. Trimming removed 3 bases at V and 6 bases at J, with 2 bases between. CDR3 amino acids: CASSFSGELFF. The CDR3 DNA sequence: TGTGCCAGCAGTTTCTCCGGGGAGCTGTTTTTT.

J is TRBJ1-2 and V is TRBV11-2; possible D gene TRBD1, 5 bases. Deletions cut 4 bases from V and 9 bases from J, with 21 bases between. The CDR3 length is 15 residues. Germline V gene lookup returns CDR1 SGHAT and CDR2 FQNNGV. The CDR3 here is CASSSRGTALSSYTF. The DNA for the CDR3 is TGTGCCAGCAGCTCCCGGGGGACGGCGTTGAGTAGCTACACCTTC. The whole variable domain, remainder taken from reference TRBV11-2 and TRBJ1-2, is EAGVAQSPRYKIIEKRQSVAFWCNPISGHATLYWYQQILGQGPKLLIQFQNNGVVDDSQLPKDRFSAERLKGVDSTLKIQPAKLEDSAVYLCASSSRGTALSSYTFGSGTRLTVV.

V gene TRBV9 combines with J gene TRBJ2-1; 8 bases line up with TRBD1. The germline gives CDR1 SGDLS, CDR2 YYNGEE. This CDR3 is 16 amino acids long. V shed 0 bases and J 4 bases; nucleotides not matched to a gene: 6. CDR3 residues: CASSVGRQGNYNEQFF. CDR3 nucleotide sequence: TGTGCCAGCAGCGTAGGGCGACAGGGGAATTACAATGAGCAGTTCTTC.

This clone was observed a single time. This chain joins TRBV24-1 and TRBJ2-5; 7 nucleotides match TRBD1. The CDR3 totals 15 residues. Germline trimming cut 4 bases from V and 1 base from J; bases unmatched to any gene: 5. The germline CDR1 and CDR2 sequences are KGHDR and SFDVKD. The CDR3 DNA reads as TGTGCCACCAGTGACTCCGGGACAGTCCAAGAGACCCAGTACTTC. As protein: CATSDSGTVQETQYF.

The chain carries TRBV18 and TRBJ2-1; the match to TRBD2 covers 8 bases. This CDR3 comprises 11 residues. V lost 5 bases to trimming and J lost 14 bases; unmatched junction nucleotides: 5. Germline CDR1 is KGHSH and CDR2 is LQKENI. CDR3 region: CASSLGTRKFF. CDR3 nucleotide sequence: TGTGCCAGCTCATTAGGGACTAGAAAGTTCTTC. Supplemented by reference TRBV18 and TRBJ2-1, the full variable domain reads NAGVMQNPRHLVRRRGQEARLRCSPMKGHSHVYWYRQLPEEGLKFMVYLQKENIIDESGMPKERFSAEFPKEGPSILRIQQVVRGDSAAYFCASSLGTRKFFGPGTRLTVL.

The chain combines TRBV6-6 with TRBJ1-2; 10 bases are a match to TRBD1. The V and J ends lost 8 bases and 4 bases, in that order; junction bases with no gene match: 4. Germline CDR1 MNHNY, CDR2 SVGAGI (reference sequence). The CDR3 extends over 13 amino acids. The DNA for the CDR3 is TGTGCCAGCCGAGGGACAGGGGTCTATGGCTACACCTTC. It translates to CASRGTGVYGYTF.

V gene TRBV9 combines with J gene TRBJ2-1; TRBD2 aligns across 9 bases. Germline CDR1 reads SGDLS; CDR2 reads YYNGEE. V shed 0 bases, J shed 4 bases, and the junction held 2 bases outside the gene matches. The CDR3 covers 15 residues. The CDR3 sequence: CASSVGGGGYNEQFF. CDR3 coding DNA: TGTGCCAGCAGCGTAGGCGGGGGGGGTTACAATGAGCAGTTCTTC.

The chain is built from TRBV30 and TRBJ1-2, with D tentatively TRBD1 (6 bases). The CDR3 has 15 amino acids. Trimming shortened V by 5 bases and J by 2 bases, and 18 bases separated the two germline ends. The V gene's germline CDR1 is GTSNPN and CDR2 SVGIG (reference sequence). This CDR3 reads CAWAITGNLNYGYTF. CDR3 in DNA: TGTGCCTGGGCCATCACAGGGAACCTAAACTATGGCTACACCTTC.

This sequence joins TRBV5-1 and TRBJ2-3, with 10 nucleotides matching TRBD2. There are 16 residues in the CDR3. Germline V CDR1 and CDR2: SGHRS, YFSETQ. With V trimmed by 1 base and J by 1 base, 3 bases remained unmatched. The CDR3 loop is CASSLFLAGGTDTQYF. DNA of the CDR3: TGCGCCAGCAGCTTGTTTCTAGCGGGGGGCACAGATACGCAGTATTTT.

This chain joins TRBV6-5 and TRBJ2-7; 9 nucleotides agree with TRBD1. Germline-derived CDR1 and CDR2 are MNHEY and SVGAGI. V lost 6 bases, J lost 5 bases, and 11 bases stayed unmatched. This CDR3 is built from 15 residues. The CDR3 DNA follows: TGTGCCAGCAGCCGCTACGGGACAGGGAAAGACGAGCAGTACTTC. It translates to CASSRYGTGKDEQYF.

V usage is TRBV7-2 and J usage is TRBJ2-7; D is possibly TRBD1 (5 bases). CDR1 is SGHTA, CDR2 FQGNSA, per germline. Trimming stripped 4 bases from V and 6 bases from J, with 19 bases between. CDR3 length: 15 residues. This CDR3 is CASSYTKTALGEQYF. The CDR3 DNA reads TGTGCCAGCAGCTACACCAAGACAGCCTTGGGCGAGCAGTACTTC.

CDR3 sequence: CASSWPRGEQYF. The CDR3 bases are TGTGCCAGCAGCTGGCCCCGGGGCGAGCAGTACTTC. V is TRBV11-2 and J is TRBJ2-7, with a tentative D call TRBD2 (5 bases). The length of the CDR3 is 12 residues. Germline CDR1 SGHAT, CDR2 FQNNGV. Deletions cut 4 bases from V and 6 bases from J, with 10 bases between. The entire variable domain, with the rest obtained from reference TRBV11-2 and TRBJ2-7, is as follows: EAGVAQSPRYKIIEKRQSVAFWCNPISGHATLYWYQQILGQGPKLLIQFQNNGVVDDSQLPKDRFSAERLKGVDSTLKIQPAKLEDSAVYLCASSWPRGEQYFGPGTRLTVT.

The genes are TRBV28 and TRBJ1-2; 8 bases line up with TRBD1. CDR1 is MDHEN, CDR2 SYDVKM, per germline. The CDR3 has 14 amino acids. Germline trimming cut 6 bases from V and 5 bases from J; bases unmatched to any gene: 8. CDR3 sequence: CASRDGQGLYGYTF. In DNA, the CDR3 is TGTGCCAGCAGGGACGGACAGGGTCTATATGGCTACACCTTC.

The chain carries TRBV9 and TRBJ2-7; D may be TRBD1 (6 bases). Trimming took off 4 bases at V and 3 bases at J, with 23 bases between the two ends. The CDR3 is made up of 17 amino acids. CDR1 and CDR2 from the germline V gene are SGDLS and YYNGEE. In DNA form, the CDR3 reads TGTGCCAGCAGCCCCCACCCAGGGGCTAAAATGGGCTACGAGCAGTACTTC. It translates to CASSPHPGAKMGYEQYF.

Only a few counts were recorded for this clone. The chain carries TRBV19 and TRBJ1-5; perhaps TRBD1 as D (5 bases). This CDR3 has 13 residues. With 7 bases removed from V and 7 bases from J, the gap between germline ends came to 14 bases. The germline V gene has CDR1 LNHDA and CDR2 SQIVND (reference sequence). This CDR3 reads CASTPGGGQPQHF. Written as DNA, the CDR3 is TGTGCCAGTACCCCGGGGGGAGGACAGCCCCAGCATTTT.

This chain connects TRBV18 to TRBJ2-1; 11 bases agree with TRBD1. The CDR3 has 13 amino acids. V shed 3 bases and J 12 bases; nucleotides not matched to a gene: 4. Germline CDR1 KGHSH, CDR2 LQKENI. CDR3 region: CASSPGQGEGQFF. In DNA, the CDR3 is TGTGCCAGCTCACCGGGACAGGGGGAGGGGCAGTTCTTC. The whole variable domain, remainder taken from reference TRBV18 and TRBJ2-1, is NAGVMQNPRHLVRRRGQEARLRCSPMKGHSHVYWYRQLPEEGLKFMVYLQKENIIDESGMPKERFSAEFPKEGPSILRIQQVVRGDSAAYFCASSPGQGEGQFFGPGTRLTVL.

The V gene is TRBV29-1, the J gene TRBJ2-1; a weak D match, TRBD1 (6 bases). CDR1 SQVTM and CDR2 ANQGSEA come from the germline V gene. Trimming left V 2 bases short and J 3 bases short, with 8 bases between. The CDR3 is 13 amino acids. The DNA for the CDR3 is TGCAGCGTTGAACCGGACAGCTACAATGAGCAGTTCTTC. Encoded protein: CSVEPDSYNEQFF.

The chain joins TRBV5-1 to TRBJ2-7, with 11 bases lining up with TRBD2. The CDR3 is 17 residues long. CDR1 and CDR2 (germline): SGHRS, YFSETQ. V shed 3 bases, J shed 0 bases, and the junction held 8 bases outside the gene matches. The CDR3 protein is CASSSGSGGEHSYEQYF. Here the CDR3 DNA reads TGCGCCAGCAGCTCAGGTAGCGGGGGGGAGCACTCCTACGAGCAGTACTTC.